The clone carrying this TCR beta chain is a singleton in its sample. The CDR3 has 15 residues. The V end was cut by 3 bases, the J end by 3 bases, with 13 bases between. Germline loops: CDR1 SEHNR, CDR2 FQNEAQ (reference sequence). The data belong to a study of control samples from healthy donors and cancer patients. Data came from immunoSEQ multiplex PCR; TCRdb stores just in-frame clones and leaves some out. In the table there are about 70,000 clones, about 95% of which are singletons. The V and J genes are TRBV7-9 and TRBJ2-3, with TRBD2 as a possible D gene (6 bases). This clonotype originated in a woman in her 30s in good health. Sequenced sample: blood. CDR3 region: CASSFGAGKTDTQYF. Written as DNA, the CDR3 is TGTGCCAGCAGCTTCGGGGCGGGGAAGACAGATACGCAGTATTTT.